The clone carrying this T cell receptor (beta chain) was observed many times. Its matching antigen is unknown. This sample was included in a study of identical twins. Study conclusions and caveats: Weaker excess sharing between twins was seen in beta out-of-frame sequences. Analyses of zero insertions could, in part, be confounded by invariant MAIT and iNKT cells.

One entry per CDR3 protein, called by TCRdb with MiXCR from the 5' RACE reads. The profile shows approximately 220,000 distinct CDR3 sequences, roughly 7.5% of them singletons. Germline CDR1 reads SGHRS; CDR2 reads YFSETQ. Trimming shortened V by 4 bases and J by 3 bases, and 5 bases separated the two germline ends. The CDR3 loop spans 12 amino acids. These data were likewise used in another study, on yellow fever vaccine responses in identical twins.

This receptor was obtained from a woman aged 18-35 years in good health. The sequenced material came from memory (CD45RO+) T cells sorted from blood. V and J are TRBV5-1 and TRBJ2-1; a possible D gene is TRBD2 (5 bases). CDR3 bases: TGCGCCAGCAGCCGGGACTACAATGAGCAGTTCTTC. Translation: CASSRDYNEQFF.